The 23 T cell receptor beta chains reported below all come from one sample, sequenced in a study of blood T cell repertoires in COVID-19. TCRdb's copy holds only in-frame clones and misses some; the assay was immunoSEQ multiplex PCR. The sample lists a few hundred thousand clones; approximately 88% were seen once. Input material: peripheral blood. The receptors originated from a woman aged 45-65 years with COVID-19, enrolled during active disease.

The J gene is TRBJ1-1, the V gene TRBV18; no firm D call. CDR1 and CDR2 from the germline V gene are KGHSH and LQKENI. V lost 4 bases and J lost 6, with 12 bases in between. CDR3 length: 13 residues. CDR3 in amino acids: CASSLATGAEAFF. Written as DNA, the CDR3 is TGTGCCAGCTCACTCGCGACCGGGGCTGAAGCTTTCTTT. Drawing the rest from reference TRBV18 and TRBJ1-1, the complete variable domain is NAGVMQNPRHLVRRRGQEARLRCSPMKGHSHVYWYRQLPEEGLKFMVYLQKENIIDESGMPKERFSAEFPKEGPSILRIQQVVRGDSAAYFCASSLATGAEAFFGQGTRLTVV.

The rearrangement uses TRBV5-1 and TRBJ2-7; 9 bases agree with TRBD1. CDR1 is SGHRS, CDR2 YFSETQ, per germline. The ends lost 1 base at V and 6 bases at J; junction bases unmatched: 5. The CDR3 runs to 14 residues. CDR3 in DNA: TGCGCCAGCAGCTTGCAAGGGACAGGGACCGAGCAGTACTTC. Translated, it gives CASSLQGTGTEQYF.

The genes are TRBV25-1 and TRBJ1-5, with a tentative D call TRBD1 (5 bases). The V gene lost 2 bases and the J gene lost 3 bases, with 11 bases spanning the gap. Germline V gene data show CDR1 as MGHDK and CDR2 as SYGVNS. The CDR3 spans 15 residues. The DNA of the CDR3 is TGTGCCAGCAGTGAAGGTCAGGGTTTCAATCAGCCCCAGCATTTT. Protein sequence: CASSEGQGFNQPQHF.

The chain joins TRBV6-5 to TRBJ2-7, with TRBD2 identical over 7 bases. From germline, CDR1 is MNHEY and CDR2 SVGAGI. Unmatched junction bases numbered 4, after V lost 6 bases and J lost 5 bases. CDR3 length: 12 amino acids. CDR3 sequence reads: CASRGGRDEQYF. As DNA, the CDR3 is TGTGCCAGCAGGGGGGGGAGAGACGAGCAGTACTTC.

CDR3 in amino acids: CASSVDLTVTGELFF. The CDR3 coding sequence is TGTGCCAGCAGCGTAGACCTCACGGTTACCGGGGAGCTGTTTTTT. The V gene is TRBV9, the J gene TRBJ2-2; D gene uncertain. This CDR3 has 15 amino acids. Trimming removed 0 bases from V and 5 bases from J, with 11 bases in between. From germline, CDR1 is SGDLS and CDR2 YYNGEE.

This sequence joins TRBV29-1 and TRBJ2-3, with 14 positions matching TRBD2. In germline, CDR1 is SQVTM, CDR2 ANQGSEA. V dropped 7 bases and J dropped 5; count of bases not matched to a gene: 11. This CDR3 has 16 amino acids. CDR3 sequence: CSASYRLAGGKDTQYF. In DNA form, the CDR3 reads TGCAGCGCCTCCTACCGACTAGCGGGGGGGAAAGATACGCAGTATTTT.

This sequence joins TRBV5-6 and TRBJ1-2; D is perhaps TRBD1 (6 bases). Germline CDR1 SGHDT, CDR2 YYEEEE. The CDR3 contains 17 residues. V was clipped by 0 bases and J by 6 bases, with 21 bases between them. CDR3 sequence reads: CASSLAAWDMGWNGYTF. The DNA of the CDR3 is TGTGCCAGCAGCTTGGCGGCCTGGGACATGGGTTGGAATGGCTACACCTTC.

This chain uses TRBV2 with TRBJ2-7; TRBD1 aligns across 10 bases. After removal of 6 bases from V and 6 bases from J, the junction contained 8 bases not matched to a gene. The CDR3 runs 14 residues. Germline-derived CDR1 and CDR2 are SNHLY and FYNNEI. The CDR3 protein is CASSRRDRGGEQYF. CDR3 nucleotide sequence: TGTGCCAGCAGCCGGCGGGACAGGGGTGGCGAGCAGTACTTC.

The chain uses TRBV18 and TRBJ1-4, with 11 nucleotides matching TRBD1. The CDR3 spans 17 residues. The germline V gene encodes CDR1 KGHSH and CDR2 LQKENI. The J segment lost 0 bases and the V segment lost 3 bases, leaving 3 bases of the junction unmatched. CDR3 region: CASSPMGQGATNEKLFF. The CDR3 nucleotides read TGTGCCAGCTCACCCATGGGACAGGGGGCAACTAATGAAAAACTGTTTTTT. Using reference TRBV18 and TRBJ1-4 for the parts outside the CDR3, the full variable domain is NAGVMQNPRHLVRRRGQEARLRCSPMKGHSHVYWYRQLPEEGLKFMVYLQKENIIDESGMPKERFSAEFPKEGPSILRIQQVVRGDSAAYFCASSPMGQGATNEKLFFGSGTQLSVL.

The chain is built from TRBV9 and TRBJ2-1; 7 bases are shared with TRBD1. This CDR3 contains 15 residues. The germline V gene has CDR1 SGDLS and CDR2 YYNGEE. V trimming: 0 bases; J trimming: 4 bases; junction bases outside the gene matches: 4. The CDR3 sequence is CASSVAGTVYNEQFF. The CDR3 DNA reads TGTGCCAGCAGCGTAGCCGGGACAGTTTACAATGAGCAGTTCTTC.

This rearrangement joins TRBV7-9 to TRBJ2-7; D is possibly TRBD1 (7 bases). Germline V lookup: CDR1 SEHNR, CDR2 FQNEAQ (reference sequence). V lost 5 bases, J lost 5 bases, and 19 bases lay in between. CDR3 length: 15 amino acids. CDR3 nucleotides: TGTGCCAGCAGCCTAATACAGGGGAGGCTCCACGAGCAGTACTTC. Translation: CASSLIQGRLHEQYF.

J is TRBJ1-2 and V is TRBV4-1; TRBD1 matches at 9 bases. With V trimmed by 2 bases and J by 6 bases, 10 bases remained unmatched. CDR1 is MGHRA, CDR2 YSYEKL, per germline. CDR3 length: 16 residues. CDR3 sequence reads: CASSQSGTGPRDGYTF. Written as DNA, the CDR3 is TGCGCCAGCAGCCAATCCGGGACAGGGCCCAGGGATGGCTACACCTTC.

V gene TRBV15 combines with J gene TRBJ2-7; the match to TRBD1 covers 10 bases. Germline values: CDR1 LNHNV, CDR2 YYDKDF (reference sequence). The CDR3 has 17 amino acids. The V gene end was trimmed by 5 bases and the J gene end by 0 bases; junction bases not matched to a gene: 10. DNA for the CDR3: TGTGCCACCAGCCTCCCCCGACAGGGGGCGAGCTCCTACGAGCAGTACTTC. Protein product: CATSLPRQGASSYEQYF.

J is TRBJ1-3 and V is TRBV18; D unclear. Germline loops: CDR1 KGHSH, CDR2 LQKENI. V was clipped by 3 bases and J by 3 bases, with 18 bases between them. The CDR3 length is 17 residues. The CDR3 DNA sequence: TGTGCCAGCTCACCCCCGTCCGGTCGACCTAGTGGAAACACCATATATTTT. Translating gives CASSPPSGRPSGNTIYF.

V usage is TRBV28 and J usage is TRBJ1-2; 9 bases are shared with TRBD1. Germline-derived CDR1 and CDR2 are MDHEN and SYDVKM. Trimming cost V 6 bases and J 7 bases; bases outside gene matches: 9. This CDR3 region has 14 residues. CDR3 region: CASRPTGGGGGYTF. The CDR3 nucleotides are TGTGCCAGCAGACCCACAGGGGGCGGGGGTGGCTACACCTTC.

The V and J genes are TRBV5-1 and TRBJ2-2, with 8 bases matching TRBD2. Unmatched junction bases numbered 13, after V lost 4 bases and J lost 5 bases. The germline CDR1 and CDR2 sequences are SGHRS and YFSETQ. The CDR3 covers 17 residues. CDR3 amino acids: CASSPGSERGRTGELFF. CDR3 DNA: TGCGCCAGCAGCCCCGGCTCTGAGCGGGGGAGAACCGGGGAGCTGTTTTTT.

The chain employs TRBV7-9 and TRBJ2-1; 7 nucleotides align to TRBD2. The V and J ends lost 5 bases and 13 bases, in that order; junction bases with no gene match: 14. The CDR3 extends over 14 amino acids. Germline V CDR1 and CDR2: SEHNR, FQNEAQ (reference sequence). The CDR3 sequence is CASSPNRDGGSQFF. CDR3 in DNA: TGTGCCAGCAGCCCGAACCGGGACGGCGGGAGTCAGTTCTTC.

The chain combines TRBV5-1 with TRBJ2-6, with D hard to call. Germline CDR1 reads SGHRS; CDR2 reads YFSETQ. V was clipped by 4 bases and J by 1 base, with 3 bases between them. This CDR3 contains 13 residues. In DNA form, the CDR3 reads TGCGCCAGCAGCACATCTGGGGCCAACGTCCTGACTTTC. Amino acid sequence: CASSTSGANVLTF.

This clone was found a few times. The chain employs TRBV6-5 and TRBJ1-2; unclear D gene. The ends were cut back, 4 bases at V and 1 base at J, with 16 bases in the middle. CDR1 is MNHEY, CDR2 SVGAGI, per germline. The CDR3 sequence is 16 residues long. The CDR3 nucleotides are TGTGCCAGCAGTTTCGACTCGTGGCGGTATAACTATGGCTACACCTTC. Translating gives CASSFDSWRYNYGYTF.

This rearrangement joins TRBV30 to TRBJ1-5, with D perhaps matching TRBD1 (6 bases). CDR1 and CDR2 from the germline V gene are GTSNPN and SVGIG (reference sequence). Between the trimmed V and J ends, which lost 3 bases and 2 bases, there was a span of 17 bases. This CDR3 has 16 amino acids. The CDR3 region has the DNA TGTGCCTGGAGCCTACGACAGGCCGATGGCAATCAGCCCCAGCATTTT. This codes for CAWSLRQADGNQPQHF.

The chain links TRBV13 to TRBJ1-2; no clear D. CDR1 and CDR2 (germline): PRHDT, FYEKMQ (reference sequence). Trimming stripped 5 bases from V and 0 bases from J, with 10 bases between. This CDR3 contains 14 residues. DNA of the CDR3: TGTGCCAGCAGCCCCACTAGAGCTAACTATGGCTACACCTTC. This translates into CASSPTRANYGYTF.

The genes are TRBV10-3 and TRBJ2-1; TRBD2 is a possible D gene (6 bases). The V gene lost 0 bases and the J gene lost 6 bases, with 9 bases spanning the gap. CDR1 is ENHRY and CDR2 is SYGVKD in the germline V gene. This CDR3 comprises 14 residues. The CDR3 reads CAISESTRSNEQFF. CDR3 coding DNA: TGTGCCATCAGTGAGTCGACTAGATCCAATGAGCAGTTCTTC.

The J gene is TRBJ1-1, the V gene TRBV2, with 9 nucleotides matching TRBD1. Germline V CDR1 and CDR2: SNHLY, FYNNEI. This CDR3 is 15 amino acids long. J gave up 0 bases and V 4 bases, and 3 bases lay outside the gene matches. The CDR3 here is CASSATGGMNTEAFF. The CDR3 region has the DNA TGTGCCAGCAGTGCTACAGGGGGCATGAACACTGAAGCTTTCTTT.